The clone carrying this TCR beta chain has a single count. Antigen unknown. The sample is drawn from a study of cytomegalovirus exposure and HLA in healthy donors. Study-level findings and limits: The study recorded 164 TCR beta chains that were cytomegalovirus-associated.

The data were produced by immunoSEQ multiplex PCR, yet TCRdb's version contains in-frame clones alone and is incomplete. The repertoire includes about 180,000 clones, 86% of them detected once, and 2% to 3% sits in the top ten. Among the approximately 110 subjects of the validation cohort, separate from the approximately 670-subject first cohort, were the donors. This TCR was recovered from a man younger than 35 in good health and CMV-seropositive. The sample comprised PBMCs.

In DNA, the CDR3 is TGTGCCAGCAGCTTGTCCGGGACAGGGGGCCTTAATGAGCAGTTCTTC. Translating gives CASSLSGTGGLNEQFF. The chain joins TRBV7-3 to TRBJ2-1; 12 positions match TRBD1. CDR3 length equals 16 residues. The V gene's germline CDR1 is SGHTA and CDR2 FQGTGA. The V segment lost 3 bases and the J segment 7 bases; nucleotides outside the gene matches: 7. The variable domain in full, with the rest retrieved from reference TRBV7-3 and TRBJ2-1, is GAGVSQTPSNKVTEKGKYVELRCDPISGHTALYWYRQSLGQGPEFLIYFQGTGAADDSGLPNDRFFAVRPEGSVSTLKIQRTERGDSAVYLCASSLSGTGGLNEQFFGPGTRLTVL.